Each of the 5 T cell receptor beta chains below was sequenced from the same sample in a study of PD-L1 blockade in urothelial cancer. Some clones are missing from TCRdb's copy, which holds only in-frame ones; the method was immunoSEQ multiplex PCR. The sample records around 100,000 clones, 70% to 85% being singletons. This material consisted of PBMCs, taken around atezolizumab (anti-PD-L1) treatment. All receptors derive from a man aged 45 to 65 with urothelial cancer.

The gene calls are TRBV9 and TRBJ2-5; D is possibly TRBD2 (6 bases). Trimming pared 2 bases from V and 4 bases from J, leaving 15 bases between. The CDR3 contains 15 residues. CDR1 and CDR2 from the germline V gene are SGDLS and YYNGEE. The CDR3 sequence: CASSVSSASSETQYF. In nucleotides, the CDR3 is TGTGCCAGCAGCGTGTCTAGCGCAAGCTCAGAGACCCAGTACTTC.

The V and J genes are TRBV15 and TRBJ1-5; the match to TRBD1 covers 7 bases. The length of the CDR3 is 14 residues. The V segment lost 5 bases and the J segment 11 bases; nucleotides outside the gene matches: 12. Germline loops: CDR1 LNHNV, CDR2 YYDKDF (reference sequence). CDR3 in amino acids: CATSLRQGGKAQHF. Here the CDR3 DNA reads TGTGCCACCAGCCTACGACAGGGCGGAAAGGCCCAGCATTTT.

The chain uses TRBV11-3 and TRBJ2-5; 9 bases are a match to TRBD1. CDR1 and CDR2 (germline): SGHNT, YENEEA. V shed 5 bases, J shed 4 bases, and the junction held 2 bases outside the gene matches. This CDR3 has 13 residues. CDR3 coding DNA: TGTGCCAGCAGCGCGGACAGGGGAGAGACCCAGTACTTC. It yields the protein CASSADRGETQYF.

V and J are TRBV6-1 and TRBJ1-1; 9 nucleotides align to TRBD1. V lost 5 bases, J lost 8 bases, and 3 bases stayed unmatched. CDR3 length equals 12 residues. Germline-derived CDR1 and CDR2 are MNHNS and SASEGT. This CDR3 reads CASSRTGVEAFF. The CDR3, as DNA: TGTGCCAGCAGTCGGACAGGGGTGGAAGCTTTCTTT.

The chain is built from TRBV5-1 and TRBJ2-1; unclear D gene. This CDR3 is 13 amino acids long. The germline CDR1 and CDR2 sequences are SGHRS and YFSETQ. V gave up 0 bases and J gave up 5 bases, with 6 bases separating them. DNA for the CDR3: TGCGCCAGCAGCTTGGCCAAGCACAATGAGCAGTTCTTC. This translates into CASSLAKHNEQFF.